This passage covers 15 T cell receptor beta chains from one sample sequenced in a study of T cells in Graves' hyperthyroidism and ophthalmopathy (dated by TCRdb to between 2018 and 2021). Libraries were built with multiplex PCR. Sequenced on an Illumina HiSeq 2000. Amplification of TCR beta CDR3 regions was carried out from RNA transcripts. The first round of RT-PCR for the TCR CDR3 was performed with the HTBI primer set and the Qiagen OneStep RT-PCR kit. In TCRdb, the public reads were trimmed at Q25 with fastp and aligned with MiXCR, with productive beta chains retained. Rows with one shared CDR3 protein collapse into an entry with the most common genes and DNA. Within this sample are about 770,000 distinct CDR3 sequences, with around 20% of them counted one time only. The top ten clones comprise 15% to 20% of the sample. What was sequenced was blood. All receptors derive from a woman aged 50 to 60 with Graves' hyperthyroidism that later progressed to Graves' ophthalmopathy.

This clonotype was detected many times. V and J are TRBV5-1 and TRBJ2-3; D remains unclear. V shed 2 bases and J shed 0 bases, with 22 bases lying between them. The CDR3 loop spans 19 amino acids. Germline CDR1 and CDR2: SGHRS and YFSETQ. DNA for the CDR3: TGCGCCAGCAGCTTACGTTCCAGGTTGGTGGGTTATAGCACAGATACGCAGTATTTT. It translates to CASSLRSRLVGYSTDTQYF.

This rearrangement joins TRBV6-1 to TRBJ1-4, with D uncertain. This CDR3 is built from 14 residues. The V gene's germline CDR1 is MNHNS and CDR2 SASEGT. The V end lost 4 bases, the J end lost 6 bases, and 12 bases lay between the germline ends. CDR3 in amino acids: CASSGLRAHEKLFF. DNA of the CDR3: TGTGCCAGCAGTGGGCTCCGGGCGCATGAAAAACTGTTTTTT.

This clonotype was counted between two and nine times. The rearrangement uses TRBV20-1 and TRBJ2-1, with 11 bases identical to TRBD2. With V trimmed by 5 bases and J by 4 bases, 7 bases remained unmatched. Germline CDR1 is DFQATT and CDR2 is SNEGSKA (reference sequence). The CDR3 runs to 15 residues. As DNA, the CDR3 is TGCAGTGCTCCCGACGGGACTAGCGGATACAATGAGCAGTTCTTC. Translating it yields CSAPDGTSGYNEQFF.

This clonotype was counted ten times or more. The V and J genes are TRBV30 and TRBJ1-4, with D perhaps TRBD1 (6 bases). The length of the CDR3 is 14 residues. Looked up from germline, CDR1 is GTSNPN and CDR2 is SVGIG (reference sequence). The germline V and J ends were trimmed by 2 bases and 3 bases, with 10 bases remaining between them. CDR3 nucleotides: TGTGCCTGGAGTCAGAGGGGGGCTAATGAAAAACTGTTTTTT. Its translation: CAWSQRGANEKLFF.

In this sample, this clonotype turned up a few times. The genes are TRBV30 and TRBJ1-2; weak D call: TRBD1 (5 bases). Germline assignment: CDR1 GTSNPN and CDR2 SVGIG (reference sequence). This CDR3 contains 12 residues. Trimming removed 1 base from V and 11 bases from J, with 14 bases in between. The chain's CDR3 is CAWSGGSIGYTF. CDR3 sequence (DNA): TGTGCCTGGAGTGGGGGGTCGATAGGTTACACCTTC. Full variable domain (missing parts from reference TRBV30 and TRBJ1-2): SQTIHQWPATLVQPVGSPLSLECTVEGTSNPNLYWYRQAAGRGLQLLFYSVGIGQISSEVPQNLSASRPQDRQFILSSKKLLLSDSGFYLCAWSGGSIGYTFGSGTRLTVV.

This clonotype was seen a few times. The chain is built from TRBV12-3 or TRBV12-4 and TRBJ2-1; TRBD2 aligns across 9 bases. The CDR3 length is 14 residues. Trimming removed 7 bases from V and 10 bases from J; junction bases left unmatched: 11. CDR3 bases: TGTGCCAGCATCCCGCGGGGGGGCCGTAAGGAGCAGTTCTTC. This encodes CASIPRGGRKEQFF.

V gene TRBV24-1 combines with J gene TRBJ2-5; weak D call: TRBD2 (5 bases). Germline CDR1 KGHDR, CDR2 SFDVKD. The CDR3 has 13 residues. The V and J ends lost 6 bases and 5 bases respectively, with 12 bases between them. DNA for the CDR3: TGTGCCACCAGTCGGGATTTGGAGGAGACCCAGTACTTC. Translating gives CATSRDLEETQYF.

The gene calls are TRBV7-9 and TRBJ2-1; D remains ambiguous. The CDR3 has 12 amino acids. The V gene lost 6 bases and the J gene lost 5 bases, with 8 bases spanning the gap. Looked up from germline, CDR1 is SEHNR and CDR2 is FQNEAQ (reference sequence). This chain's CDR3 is CASSPTNNEQFF. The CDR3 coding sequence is TGTGCCAGCAGTCCCACCAACAATGAGCAGTTCTTC.

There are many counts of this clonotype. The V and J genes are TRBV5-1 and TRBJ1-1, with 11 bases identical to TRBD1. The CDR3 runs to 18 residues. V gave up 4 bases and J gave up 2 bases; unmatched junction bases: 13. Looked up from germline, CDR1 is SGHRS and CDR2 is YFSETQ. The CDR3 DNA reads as TGCGCCAGCAGCCCCCGTCCCGGGACAGGGGGTTTAAACACTGAAGCTTTCTTT. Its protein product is CASSPRPGTGGLNTEAFF.

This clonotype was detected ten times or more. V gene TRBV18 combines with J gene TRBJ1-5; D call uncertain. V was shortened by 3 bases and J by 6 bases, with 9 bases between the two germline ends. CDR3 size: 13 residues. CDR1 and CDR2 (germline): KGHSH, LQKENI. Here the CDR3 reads CASSPLEGQPQHF. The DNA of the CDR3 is TGTGCCAGCTCACCCCTTGAGGGTCAGCCCCAGCATTTT.

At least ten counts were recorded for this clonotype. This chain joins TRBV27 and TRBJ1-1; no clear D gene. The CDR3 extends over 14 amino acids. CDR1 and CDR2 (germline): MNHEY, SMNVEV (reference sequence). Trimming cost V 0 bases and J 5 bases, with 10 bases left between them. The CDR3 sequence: CASSLSLQATEAFF. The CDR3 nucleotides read TGTGCCAGCAGTTTATCGTTGCAGGCAACTGAAGCTTTCTTT.

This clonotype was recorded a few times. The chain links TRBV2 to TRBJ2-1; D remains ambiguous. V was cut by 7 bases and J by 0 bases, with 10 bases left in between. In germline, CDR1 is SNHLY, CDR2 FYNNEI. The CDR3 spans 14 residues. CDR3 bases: TGTGCCAGCACTATCAGAGGCTCCTACAATGAGCAGTTCTTC. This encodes CASTIRGSYNEQFF.

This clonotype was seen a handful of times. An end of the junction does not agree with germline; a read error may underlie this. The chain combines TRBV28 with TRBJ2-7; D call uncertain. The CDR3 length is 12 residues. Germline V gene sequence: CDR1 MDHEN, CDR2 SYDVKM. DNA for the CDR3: TGTGCCAGCAGTCCCTCGTCCGACGAGCAGGACTTC. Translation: CASSPSSDEQDF.

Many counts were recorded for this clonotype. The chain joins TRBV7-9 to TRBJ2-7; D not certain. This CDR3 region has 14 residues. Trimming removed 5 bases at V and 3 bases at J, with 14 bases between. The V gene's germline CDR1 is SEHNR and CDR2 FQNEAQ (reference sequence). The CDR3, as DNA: TGTGCCAGCAGCCAGATCCGGCAGAGCTACGAGCAGTACTTC. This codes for CASSQIRQSYEQYF.

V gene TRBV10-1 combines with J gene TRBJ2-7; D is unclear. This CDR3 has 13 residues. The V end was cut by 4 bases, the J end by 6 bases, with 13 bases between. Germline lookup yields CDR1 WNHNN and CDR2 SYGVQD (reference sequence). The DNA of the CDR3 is TGCGCCAGCAGTGTCGAGAAATCCAGCGAGCAGTACTTC. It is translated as CASSVEKSSEQYF.